Reported below is one T cell receptor beta chain. The data belong to a study of shared clonotypes between healthy human individuals. In replicate PCRs of sorted subsets, around 200 ng DNA, approximately 30,000 T cell genomes, was used. Using immunoSEQ multiplex PCR, the repertoire was profiled, and TCRdb retains in-frame clones only, with some absent. Here the sample spans 1.4 million to 1.5 million clones, 96% being singletons. The CDR3 has 16 residues. Trimming took off 3 bases at V and 0 bases at J, with 14 bases between the two ends. CDR1 MNHEY and CDR2 SMNVEV come from the germline V gene (reference sequence).

Sequencing used naive CD4+ T cells sorted from blood. Subset denoted: CD45RA+ positively selected. V and J are TRBV27 and TRBJ1-2; no definite D call. The TCR was taken from a man aged 25-45 years in good health. The CDR3 region is CASSFGITSANYGYTF. DNA for the CDR3: TGTGCCAGCAGTTTCGGTATCACGTCGGCTAACTATGGCTACACCTTC.